The 25 T cell receptor beta chains in this list originate from one sample, sequenced in a study of blood T cell repertoires in COVID-19. Sequenced by immunoSEQ multiplex PCR; TCRdb stores in-frame clones only, minus some. The table has about 400,000 clones, 70% to 90% seen once. The sequenced material came from peripheral blood. The receptor set was obtained from a human donor in a cohort sampled during active COVID-19.

The CDR3 here is CASRNDGDNSPLHF. DNA of the CDR3: TGTGCCAGCAGAAACGACGGAGATAATTCACCCCTCCACTTT. The rearrangement joins TRBV7-9 to TRBJ1-6, with D uncertain. The CDR3 runs 14 residues. V lost 6 bases and J 5 bases, leaving 11 bases between the germline ends. Germline V gene sequence: CDR1 SEHNR, CDR2 FQNEAQ (reference sequence).

The chain recombines TRBV29-1 with TRBJ1-2; maybe TRBD1 (5 bases). Germline V CDR1 and CDR2: SQVTM, ANQGSEA. The CDR3 is 13 residues long. The V end was cut by 3 bases, the J end by 2 bases, with 10 bases between. The CDR3 DNA sequence: TGCAGCGTTGACTACCAGGGAAACTATGGCTACACCTTC. Translating gives CSVDYQGNYGYTF.

The chain is built from TRBV5-1 and TRBJ2-2; 13 nucleotides agree with TRBD2. The V gene's germline CDR1 is SGHRS and CDR2 YFSETQ. The CDR3 contains 16 residues. V lost 4 bases and J lost 4; bases outside the gene matches: 4. DNA for the CDR3: TGCGCCAGCAGCCCCGGGACTAGCGGGGCCACCGGGGAGCTGTTTTTT. Translating it yields CASSPGTSGATGELFF.

V and J are TRBV3-1 (or the pseudogene TRBV3-2) and TRBJ2-1, with D possibly TRBD1 on 6 matching bases. Trimming pared 0 bases from V and 4 bases from J, leaving 10 bases between. CDR1 is LGHDT, CDR2 YNNKEL, per germline (reference sequence). The CDR3 consists of 15 residues. The CDR3 DNA reads TGTGCCAGCAGCCAAGATGGGACAAGTTACAATGAGCAGTTCTTC. It is translated as CASSQDGTSYNEQFF.

Regarding this clone: Other nucleotide sequences in the sample specify the same CDR3. The chain has TRBV19 and TRBJ2-7; TRBD2 aligns across 9 bases. The CDR3 sequence is 15 residues long. V lost 5 bases and J lost 0; bases outside the gene matches: 5. Germline CDR1 and CDR2: LNHDA and SQIVND (reference sequence). This CDR3 reads CASSRSGGPSYEQYF. In nucleotides, the CDR3 is TGTGCCAGTAGTCGTAGCGGGGGCCCCTCCTACGAGCAGTACTTC.

Only one count was recorded for this clone. V gene TRBV19 combines with J gene TRBJ2-1; 9 positions match TRBD2. This CDR3 is built from 15 residues. The V segment lost 7 bases and the J segment 4 bases; nucleotides outside the gene matches: 8. From germline, CDR1 is LNHDA and CDR2 SQIVND (reference sequence). CDR3 sequence: CASKAGGGSYNEQFF. The CDR3 DNA follows: TGTGCCAGTAAGGCGGGAGGGGGGTCTTACAATGAGCAGTTCTTC.

This chain links TRBV10-1 with TRBJ1-3; D call uncertain. Germline V gene sequence: CDR1 WNHNN, CDR2 SYGVQD (reference sequence). The CDR3 length is 14 residues. Trimming removed 6 bases from V and 2 bases from J, with 11 bases in between. The CDR3 region is CASSHDKPGNTIYF. CDR3 nucleotide sequence: TGCGCCAGCAGCCACGACAAGCCTGGAAACACCATATATTTT.

The chain has TRBV29-1 and TRBJ2-2; 9 bases are shared with TRBD1. From germline, CDR1 is SQVTM and CDR2 ANQGSEA. The CDR3 has 13 residues. V lost 7 bases and J lost 7; bases outside the gene matches: 7. The CDR3 region is CSATGQGFGELFF. The CDR3 nucleotides are TGCAGCGCCACGGGACAGGGCTTCGGGGAGCTGTTTTTT.

The chain joins TRBV12-3 or TRBV12-4 to TRBJ1-6; 7 positions agree with TRBD1. Germline trimming cut 4 bases from V and 8 bases from J; bases unmatched to any gene: 2. This CDR3 is 13 amino acids long. CDR3 sequence reads: CASSSGGDSPLHF. The CDR3 DNA is TGTGCCAGCAGTTCAGGGGGAGATTCACCCCTCCACTTT.

Here the CDR3 reads CASSPRPGTSGIFYPYEQYF. Here the CDR3 DNA reads TGTGCCAGCAGTCCGCGACCCGGGACTAGCGGGATCTTCTACCCGTACGAGCAGTACTTC. The chain recombines TRBV28 with TRBJ2-7; the match to TRBD2 covers 13 bases. Germline trimming cut 5 bases from V and 4 bases from J; bases unmatched to any gene: 20. This CDR3 is built from 20 residues. Germline-derived CDR1 and CDR2 are MDHEN and SYDVKM.

This clone was seen once. This chain uses TRBV6-5 with TRBJ2-7, with 9 positions matching TRBD1. The germline V gene has CDR1 MNHEY and CDR2 SVGAGI. V lost 7 bases, J lost 3 bases, and 10 bases stayed unmatched. The CDR3 sequence is 15 residues long. This chain's CDR3 is CASKTSGTGIYEQYF. As DNA, the CDR3 is TGTGCCAGCAAGACTTCCGGGACAGGGATCTACGAGCAGTACTTC.

This clone was recorded once. J is TRBJ1-4 and V is TRBV19; 9 bases match TRBD1. CDR1 and CDR2 from the germline V gene are LNHDA and SQIVND (reference sequence). The V and J ends lost 4 bases and 8 bases, in that order; junction bases with no gene match: 8. There are 15 residues in the CDR3. Written as DNA, the CDR3 is TGTGCCAGTAGTACTACAGGGGGCTTGGAGGAAAAACTGTTTTTT. Amino acids: CASSTTGGLEEKLFF.

This chain connects TRBV2 to TRBJ2-7; TRBD2 might be the D (6 bases). CDR3 length: 13 amino acids. Germline loops: CDR1 SNHLY, CDR2 FYNNEI. Trimming took off 9 bases at V and 4 bases at J, with 16 bases between the two ends. This CDR3 is CARNSAGGYEQYF. CDR3 in DNA: TGTGCCAGAAATTCAGCCGGGGGTTACGAGCAGTACTTC.

The chain employs TRBV15 and TRBJ2-5; tentative D call: TRBD1 (5 bases). V was trimmed by 5 bases and J by 5 bases, leaving 15 bases between them. CDR1 and CDR2 from the germline V gene are LNHNV and YYDKDF (reference sequence). There are 14 residues in the CDR3. As DNA, the CDR3 is TGTGCCACCAGCCAGTCCAGGGTCGCGGAGACCCAGTACTTC. Its protein product is CATSQSRVAETQYF.

This clone occurred a few times. The chain joins TRBV7-6 to TRBJ1-1; 8 positions match TRBD1. CDR3 length equals 18 residues. The germline gives CDR1 SGHVS, CDR2 FNYEAQ. Unmatched junction bases numbered 11, after V lost 2 bases and J lost 0 bases. CDR3 sequence: CASSLLSGQGAMNTEAFF. The CDR3 DNA follows: TGTGCCAGCAGCTTACTATCGGGGCAGGGGGCCATGAACACTGAAGCTTTCTTT.

The chain joins TRBV19 to TRBJ1-4; D perhaps matches TRBD1 (5 bases). V was shortened by 2 bases and J by 8 bases, with 15 bases between the two germline ends. This CDR3 has 15 residues. CDR1 is LNHDA and CDR2 is SQIVND in the germline V gene (reference sequence). For the CDR3, the DNA is TGTGCCAGTAGTATACGGGTAGGGGCGACGGAAAAACTGTTTTTT. Encoded protein: CASSIRVGATEKLFF.

The V call is TRBV5-6, the J call TRBJ2-7; a possible D gene is TRBD2 (6 bases). The CDR3 length is 14 residues. Germline CDR1 and CDR2: SGHDT and YYEEEE. V was clipped by 6 bases and J by 2 bases, with 15 bases between them. CDR3 sequence: CASTTEEGTYEQYF. In DNA, the CDR3 is TGTGCCAGCACCACGGAGGAGGGAACCTACGAGCAGTACTTC.

J is TRBJ2-1 and V is TRBV7-3; 9 nucleotides agree with TRBD2. V lost 4 bases and J lost 4; bases outside the gene matches: 8. Germline CDR1 and CDR2: SGHTA and FQGTGA. This CDR3 is built from 16 residues. The CDR3 nucleotides read TGTGCCAGCAGCTGGGGGACAGCGGGAGGATACAATGAGCAGTTCTTC. This encodes CASSWGTAGGYNEQFF.

Only a few counts were recorded for this clone. The rearrangement joins TRBV7-9 to TRBJ2-5, with a weak D call TRBD2 (5 bases). The CDR3 length is 13 residues. CDR1 is SEHNR, CDR2 FQNEAQ, per germline (reference sequence). Trimming left V 5 bases short and J 2 bases short, with 9 bases between. The CDR3 DNA follows: TGTGCCAGCAGCCCGAGGGTACAAGAGACCCAGTACTTC. This gives the protein CASSPRVQETQYF.

The V and J genes are TRBV15 and TRBJ2-7; tentatively, D is TRBD1 (6 bases). Germline V gene sequence: CDR1 LNHNV, CDR2 YYDKDF (reference sequence). CDR3 length: 15 amino acids. Trimming pared 0 bases from V and 2 bases from J, leaving 11 bases between. The CDR3 DNA follows: TGTGCCACCAGCAGAGACAGGGGAGAAGCCTACGAGCAGTACTTC. Translated, it gives CATSRDRGEAYEQYF.

For this clone: In the same sample, other DNA sequences code for this CDR3. The CDR3 is CSVAHSEAFF. The CDR3, as DNA: TGCAGCGTTGCCCACAGCGAAGCTTTCTTT. The chain joins TRBV29-1 to TRBJ1-1, with no clear D. The germline gives CDR1 SQVTM, CDR2 ANQGSEA. V was shortened by 4 bases and J by 8 bases, with 8 bases between the two germline ends. CDR3 length: 10 residues.

The chain is built from TRBV2 and TRBJ2-3; the D gene is possibly TRBD2 (5 bases). Germline V lookup: CDR1 SNHLY, CDR2 FYNNEI. CDR3 length: 14 residues. Trimming took 7 bases from V and 3 from J, leaving 14 bases between them. CDR3: CASTPVVATDTQYF. CDR3 in DNA: TGTGCCAGCACCCCTGTAGTAGCGACAGATACGCAGTATTTT.

This clone was observed a few times. The CDR3 sequence: CASSQELGVAGGQETQYF. The CDR3 DNA sequence: TGCGCCAGCAGCCAAGAGCTGGGGGTAGCGGGGGGCCAAGAGACCCAGTACTTC. The chain links TRBV4-1 to TRBJ2-5, with 10 bases lining up with TRBD2. V shed 0 bases, J shed 1 base, and the junction held 8 bases outside the gene matches. The CDR3 runs to 18 residues. Germline loops: CDR1 MGHRA, CDR2 YSYEKL.

The J gene is TRBJ1-6, the V gene TRBV5-1, with a possible D match to TRBD1 (6 bases). With 0 bases removed from V and 8 bases from J, the gap between germline ends came to 12 bases. Germline V gene lookup returns CDR1 SGHRS and CDR2 YFSETQ. CDR3 length: 15 amino acids. DNA for the CDR3: TGCGCCAGCAGCTTGGATGGCAGGGGATATTCACCCCTCCACTTT. Its translation: CASSLDGRGYSPLHF.

This clone was seen only a few times. This rearrangement joins TRBV25-1 to TRBJ2-7; the D gene is possibly TRBD1 (5 bases). CDR3 length: 14 amino acids. Per the germline V gene, CDR1 is MGHDK and CDR2 is SYGVNS. Trimming removed 5 bases from V and 0 bases from J, with 11 bases in between. CDR3 region: CASSSNDSSYEQYF. In DNA form, the CDR3 reads TGTGCCAGCAGTAGTAACGACAGCTCCTACGAGCAGTACTTC.